This TCR beta chain stems from a study of blood T cells in healthy people across ages. Overall study findings and caveats: Naive T cell percentage showed a strong correlation with the diversity of TCR beta.

Comment on this clonotype: As yet, its antigen is unknown.

The V and J ends lost 3 bases and 8 bases respectively, with 21 bases between them. The CDR3 spans 16 residues. The germline CDR1 and CDR2 sequences are SGHKS and YYEKEE (reference sequence). Primers used in a second PCR of about 6 to 12 cycles were a sample-barcoded 5' primer and a J-beta primer mix. Via MiXCR, TCRdb re-called the 5' RACE reads, giving one row per CDR3 protein. Of around 2 million distinct CDR3 sequences listed, approximately 40% are singletons. The clonotype was recovered from a human donor in good health. The chain links TRBV5-5 to TRBJ2-4; D possibly uses TRBD1 or TRBD2 (5 bases each). Material for sequencing was blood. The CDR3 is CASSSGGRLLGDIQYF. The DNA of the CDR3 is TGTGCCAGCAGCTCAGGAGGACGACTCCTAGGGGACATTCAGTACTTC.